The 30 T cell receptor beta chains listed next were all sequenced from one sample in a study of T cell clones after liver transplantation. Assay used: immunoSEQ multiplex PCR; TCRdb lists only in-frame clones, some missing. The table has tens of thousands of clones, over 90% seen once. The sample consisted of CD4+ T cells from blood, taken about 25 months after liver transplant. These receptors came from a human patient who received a liver transplant. The graft donor may have given rise to some T cells.

This sequence joins TRBV6-5 and TRBJ2-5, with 9 bases matching TRBD1. CDR3 length: 13 amino acids. V trimming: 10 bases; J trimming: 5 bases; junction bases outside the gene matches: 8. Germline lookup yields CDR1 MNHEY and CDR2 SVGAGI. The DNA for the CDR3 is TGTGCCACATACAGGGGGCGCGAGGAGACCCAGTACTTC. It is translated as CATYRGREETQYF.

CDR3 region: CASRAGTPHNQPQHF. CDR3 bases: TGTGCCAGCAGGGCCGGGACCCCCCACAATCAGCCCCAGCATTTT. V is TRBV6-1 and J is TRBJ1-5, with TRBD1 as a possible D gene (5 bases). Trimming cost V 6 bases and J 3 bases, with 15 bases left between them. Germline V gives CDR1 MNHNS, CDR2 SASEGT. This CDR3 spans 15 amino acids.

V is TRBV7-2 and J is TRBJ2-3, with no clear D. Per the germline V gene, CDR1 is SGHTA and CDR2 is FQGNSA. V lost 1 base, J lost 5 bases, and 10 bases lay in between. The CDR3 loop spans 14 amino acids. The CDR3 region has the DNA TGTGCCAGCAGCTTAGGACCGGACCGAGATACGCAGTATTTT. Its translation is CASSLGPDRDTQYF.

The chain couples TRBV5-3 to TRBJ2-1; 9 bases are shared with TRBD1. TRBV5-3 is given ORF status, its function remaining uncertain. Trimming removed 3 bases from V and 8 bases from J; junction bases left unmatched: 18. The CDR3 spans 18 residues. CDR3 residues: CARSSGFRDRDPSDEQFF. CDR3 DNA sequence: TGTGCCAGAAGCTCCGGTTTTCGGGACAGGGACCCTTCGGATGAGCAGTTCTTC.

The chain has TRBV2 and TRBJ1-2, with TRBD1 matching over 8 bases. CDR3 length equals 13 residues. Trimming cost V 6 bases and J 6 bases; bases outside gene matches: 6. Germline loops: CDR1 SNHLY, CDR2 FYNNEI. This CDR3 is CASRDRTGNGYTF. As DNA, the CDR3 is TGTGCCAGCAGGGACAGGACAGGGAATGGCTACACCTTC. Combining the CDR3 with reference TRBV2 and TRBJ1-2 gives the whole variable domain EPEVTQTPSHQVTQMGQEVILRCVPISNHLYFYWYRQILGQKVEFLVSFYNNEISEKSEIFDDQFSVERPDGSNFTLKIRSTKLEDSAMYFCASRDRTGNGYTFGSGTRLTVV.

The chain combines TRBV2 with TRBJ1-2; 8 bases match TRBD1. Trimming took 10 bases from V and 3 from J; bases not matched to a gene: 10. This CDR3 is 14 amino acids long. Germline V gene data show CDR1 as SNHLY and CDR2 as FYNNEI. The CDR3, as DNA: TGTGCCACCTTCAGGACAGGGTCTTACTATGGCTACACCTTC. As protein: CATFRTGSYYGYTF.

The chain employs TRBV28 and TRBJ1-1, with D perhaps matching TRBD1 (5 bases). Germline values: CDR1 MDHEN, CDR2 SYDVKM. The CDR3 is made up of 13 amino acids. Trimming cost V 4 bases and J 5 bases, with 11 bases left between them. Here the CDR3 reads CASSSRRGTEAFF. The CDR3 coding sequence is TGTGCCAGCAGTTCCCGAAGGGGAACTGAAGCTTTCTTT.

The chain combines TRBV7-7 with TRBJ2-2, with TRBD1 matching over 8 bases. Trimming removed 2 bases from V and 5 bases from J; junction bases left unmatched: 4. Per germline, CDR1 SSHAT and CDR2 FNYEAQ (reference sequence). This CDR3 spans 15 amino acids. CDR3 nucleotide sequence: TGTGCCAGCAGCTTACAGGGGGCAAAAACCGGGGAGCTGTTTTTT. Protein product: CASSLQGAKTGELFF.

This clone has a single count. The J gene is TRBJ1-1, the V gene TRBV5-6; D is possibly TRBD1 (6 bases). This CDR3 is 15 amino acids long. With 0 bases removed from V and 4 bases from J, the gap between germline ends came to 13 bases. The V gene's germline CDR1 is SGHDT and CDR2 YYEEEE. CDR3 sequence reads: CASSLDRAWSTEAFF. The CDR3 DNA follows: TGTGCCAGCAGCTTGGACAGGGCTTGGAGCACTGAAGCTTTCTTT.

The sample holds one count of this clone. V gene TRBV7-8 combines with J gene TRBJ1-1; D call uncertain. V was shortened by 2 bases and J by 4 bases, with 8 bases between the two germline ends. CDR1 is SGHVS and CDR2 is FQNEAQ in the germline V gene. The CDR3 spans 13 residues. The CDR3 spells CASSLLSSTEAFF. Here the CDR3 DNA reads TGTGCCAGCAGCTTACTCAGTAGCACTGAAGCTTTCTTT.

V gene TRBV5-4 combines with J gene TRBJ2-2, with 8 bases lining up with TRBD2. The CDR3 totals 16 residues. The germline gives CDR1 SGHNT, CDR2 YYREEE (reference sequence). The junction had 10 bases not matched to a gene; V was cut back by 3 bases and J by 6 bases. The DNA for the CDR3 is TGTGCCAGCAGCTGGGAGGAAGCGGGAGTGTCCGGGGAGCTGTTTTTT. Its protein product is CASSWEEAGVSGELFF.

V is TRBV28 and J is TRBJ2-7, with D possibly TRBD1 on 7 matching bases. The length of the CDR3 is 15 residues. The V gene's germline CDR1 is MDHEN and CDR2 SYDVKM. The ends were cut back, 6 bases at V and 1 base at J, with 16 bases in the middle. The CDR3, as DNA: TGTGCCAGCAGCCCTTCAGGGGGGAGTTCCTACGAGCAGTACTTC. It specifies CASSPSGGSSYEQYF.

J is TRBJ2-1 and V is TRBV2, with no clear D. The CDR3 sequence is 11 residues long. V was clipped by 5 bases and J by 4 bases, with 3 bases between them. Germline CDR1 reads SNHLY; CDR2 reads FYNNEI. For the CDR3, the DNA is TGTGCCAGCAGTTCTTACAATGAGCAGTTCTTC. As protein: CASSSYNEQFF.

This chain joins TRBV6-1 and TRBJ2-7, with D uncertain. V was pared by 7 bases and J by 3 bases, with 16 bases between. The CDR3 consists of 14 residues. Germline V lookup: CDR1 MNHNS, CDR2 SASEGT. This chain's CDR3 is CASKPVADNYEQYF. The CDR3 DNA follows: TGTGCCAGCAAACCCGTGGCAGATAACTACGAGCAGTACTTC.

This chain joins TRBV11-3 and TRBJ2-7; D is undetermined. The CDR3 sequence is 14 residues long. Germline V lookup: CDR1 SGHNT, CDR2 YENEEA. V lost 5 bases and J lost 5, with 16 bases in between. The CDR3 loop reads CASSHPPPRHEQYF. CDR3 nucleotides: TGTGCCAGCAGCCACCCGCCCCCCCGCCACGAGCAGTACTTC.

The V and J genes are TRBV28 and TRBJ2-1; 7 bases map to TRBD2. CDR3 length equals 14 residues. Trimming at V came to 5 bases and at J to 5 bases, leaving 6 bases not matched to a gene. The germline V gene has CDR1 MDHEN and CDR2 SYDVKM. The CDR3 protein is CASSTREQNNEQFF. The CDR3 nucleotides read TGTGCCAGCAGTACGCGGGAGCAGAACAATGAGCAGTTCTTC.

The rearrangement links TRBV6-4 to TRBJ2-2; D perhaps matches TRBD2 (6 bases). The CDR3 runs 14 residues. The V end lost 10 bases, the J end lost 6 bases, and 18 bases lay between the germline ends. Germline V CDR1 and CDR2: MRHNA, SNTAGT. The CDR3 DNA is TGTGCCACCACGACTAGTGGTTTTCCCGGGGAGCTGTTTTTT. It encodes CATTTSGFPGELFF.

The gene calls are TRBV7-9 and TRBJ2-7, with 7 positions matching TRBD2. There are 13 residues in the CDR3. Trimming at V came to 3 bases and at J to 6 bases, leaving 5 bases not matched to a gene. The V gene's germline CDR1 is SEHNR and CDR2 FQNEAQ (reference sequence). Here the CDR3 DNA reads TGTGCCAGCAGCTTTTCCAGCGGGACCGAGCAGTACTTC. It encodes CASSFSSGTEQYF.

The chain links TRBV6-5 to TRBJ1-2, with D maybe TRBD1 (5 bases). Germline V CDR1 and CDR2: MNHEY, SVGAGI. Trimming left V 8 bases short and J 4 bases short, with 17 bases between. CDR3 length equals 14 residues. CDR3 in amino acids: CASGRDLSRYGYTF. CDR3 in DNA: TGTGCCAGCGGAAGGGACCTGTCCCGCTATGGCTACACCTTC.

The chain uses TRBV27 and TRBJ2-3; 9 nucleotides match TRBD1. Germline lookup yields CDR1 MNHEY and CDR2 SMNVEV (reference sequence). Trimming cost V 6 bases and J 0 bases; bases outside gene matches: 25. This CDR3 spans 22 amino acids. As DNA, the CDR3 is TGTGCCAGCAGCCCAAGGGGGGACAGGGTGTGGGTGGCCGGAACTAGCACAGATACGCAGTATTTT. It codes for CASSPRGDRVWVAGTSTDTQYF.

The V and J genes are TRBV29-1 and TRBJ2-7, with D perhaps matching TRBD1 (6 bases). The CDR3 runs 13 residues. Germline values: CDR1 SQVTM, CDR2 ANQGSEA. V dropped 7 bases and J dropped 3 bases, with 16 bases sitting between them. The CDR3 here is CSAGDNRDYEQYF. The CDR3 region has the DNA TGCAGCGCCGGGGACAACCGGGACTACGAGCAGTACTTC.

This sequence joins TRBV19 and TRBJ1-1, with unresolved D. V gave up 8 bases and J gave up 1 base, with 17 bases separating them. The CDR3 length is 15 residues. CDR1 is LNHDA, CDR2 SQIVND, per germline (reference sequence). This chain's CDR3 is CASRTAVIGNTEAFF. The DNA of the CDR3 is TGTGCCAGTCGAACAGCTGTTATTGGGAACACTGAAGCTTTCTTT.

In its sample, this clone was seen a few times. J is TRBJ1-3 and V is TRBV7-2; D is undetermined. The CDR3 is 15 residues long. The germline gives CDR1 SGHTA, CDR2 FQGNSA. V was shortened by 5 bases and J by 0 bases, with 11 bases between the two germline ends. The DNA of the CDR3 is TGTGCCAGCAGCCCGACAATCAGCTCTGGAAACACCATATATTTT. This encodes CASSPTISSGNTIYF. Using reference TRBV7-2 and TRBJ1-3 for the parts outside the CDR3, the full variable domain is GAGVSQSPSNKVTEKGKDVELRCDPISGHTALYWYRQSLGQGLEFLIYFQGNSAPDKSGLPSDRFSAERTGGSVSTLTIQRTQQEDSAVYLCASSPTISSGNTIYFGEGSWLTVV.

As to this clone: One end of the junction fails to match germline, which may point to a read error. The gene calls are TRBV15 and TRBJ2-7, with no clear D. Germline CDR1 LNHNV, CDR2 YYDKDF (reference sequence). This CDR3 contains 13 residues. The CDR3 bases are TGTGCCACCAGCAGAGATAGATACATCGGACGGATCTTC. This gives the protein CATSRDRYIGRIF.

Points on this clone: One junction end disagrees with the germline gene, perhaps due to a read error. The chain has TRBV7-7 and TRBJ2-1; TRBD2 matches at 10 bases. Germline CDR1 is SSHAT and CDR2 is FNYEAQ (reference sequence). There are 15 residues in the CDR3. The CDR3 DNA is TGTGCTAGCAGCCTATGGACTAGCGGAGGTAATGAGCAGTTCTTC. Translating it yields CASSLWTSGGNEQFF.

The chain has TRBV5-6 and TRBJ2-7; 7 bases line up with TRBD1. Losses at the gene ends were 4 bases for V and 2 bases for J; bases not matched to a gene: 3. Per germline, CDR1 SGHDT and CDR2 YYEEEE. The CDR3 is 13 residues long. In DNA form, the CDR3 reads TGTGCCAGCAGCACCGGGACAGCCTACGAGCAGTACTTC. This sequence encodes CASSTGTAYEQYF. Full variable domain (outside the CDR3, taken from reference TRBV5-6 and TRBJ2-7): DAGVTQSPTHLIKTRGQQVTLRCSPKSGHDTVSWYQQALGQGPQFIFQYYEEEERQRGNFPDRFSGHQFPNYSSELNVNALLLGDSALYLCASSTGTAYEQYFGPGTRLTVT.

The V gene is TRBV5-8, the J gene TRBJ2-5, with D perhaps matching TRBD1 or TRBD2 (7 bases each). This CDR3 has 15 amino acids. Trimming shortened V by 5 bases and J by 5 bases, and 19 bases separated the two germline ends. Germline V gene data show CDR1 as SGHTS and CDR2 as YDEGEE. CDR3 sequence reads: CASSLTGRERETQYF. The CDR3 DNA follows: TGTGCCAGCAGTTTGACAGGGAGGGAGCGGGAGACCCAGTACTTC.

The rearrangement links TRBV28 to TRBJ1-2, with TRBD1 identical over 8 bases. Germline V CDR1 and CDR2: MDHEN, SYDVKM. Germline trimming cut 6 bases from V and 5 bases from J; bases unmatched to any gene: 8. The CDR3 consists of 14 residues. The CDR3 is CASSPTGAQYGYTF. For the CDR3, the DNA is TGTGCCAGCAGCCCGACAGGGGCCCAGTATGGCTACACCTTC.

The CDR3 is CASSLAGFGEKLFF. CDR3 in DNA: TGCGCCAGCAGCTTGGCCGGGTTTGGCGAAAAACTGTTTTTT. This sequence joins TRBV5-1 and TRBJ1-4; D call uncertain. The length of the CDR3 is 14 residues. Germline V CDR1 and CDR2: SGHRS, YFSETQ. V gave up 0 bases and J gave up 8 bases, with 11 bases separating them. The full variable domain, its missing parts supplied by reference TRBV5-1 and TRBJ1-4, is KAGVTQTPRYLIKTRGQQVTLSCSPISGHRSVSWYQQTPGQGLQFLFEYFSETQRNKGNFPGRFSGRQFSNSRSEMNVSTLELGDSALYLCASSLAGFGEKLFFGSGTQLSVL.

The V call is TRBV29-1, the J call TRBJ2-7, with a weak D call TRBD1 (6 bases). Germline V gives CDR1 SQVTM, CDR2 ANQGSEA. Trimming stripped 4 bases from V and 5 bases from J, with 12 bases between. The CDR3 runs 12 residues. The CDR3 loop reads CSVADRKNEQYF. The CDR3 DNA reads TGCAGCGTTGCAGACAGGAAGAACGAGCAGTACTTC.